A selection of T cell receptor beta chains follows, all from one sample in a study of a mutant IDH1 vaccine in newly diagnosed glioma. The assay was immunoSEQ multiplex PCR, and TCRdb's table has in-frame clones only and misses some. The sample includes tens of thousands of clones, around three quarters of them seen just once. No antigen has been identified for these receptors. Sequencing used PBMCs, obtained from a glioma patient whose treatment included an IDH1 peptide vaccine. These receptors were taken from a man aged 50-59 years with glioma. Each CDR3 is given with its conserved first and last residue. The D gene is left open where the match is weak. Clone size is not always given. Where it is, it says once, few, many or a class for expanded clones.

d_call	v_call	j_call	clone_size	cdr3_aa	cdr3_nt
TRBD2	TRBV7-2	TRBJ2-7	.	CASSLNQLAGAYSSYEQYF	TGTGCCAGCAGCCTAAACCAACTAGCGGGGGCCTACAGCTCCTACGAGCAGTACTTC
TRBD1	TRBV6-1	TRBJ1-5	.	CASREGQGGQPQHF	TGTGCCAGCAGGGAGGGACAGGGAGGTCAGCCCCAGCATTTT
TRBD1	TRBV4-1	TRBJ1-6	.	CASSQDDRGFNSPLHF	TGCGCCAGCAGCCAAGATGACAGGGGATTTAATTCACCCCTCCACTTT
.	TRBV6-1	TRBJ2-7	.	CASSEVTVSYEQYF	TGTGCCAGCAGTGAAGTGACAGTCTCCTACGAGCAGTACTTC
.	TRBV5-6	TRBJ1-3	once	CASSPQEVWRSGNTIYF	TGTGCCAGCAGCCCCCAGGAGGTTTGGCGCTCTGGAAACACCATATATTTT
TRBD2	TRBV5-1	TRBJ2-1	.	CASSSGTSYDNEQFF	TGCGCCAGTTCGTCCGGGACTAGCTACGACAATGAGCAGTTCTTC
TRBD1	TRBV6-6	TRBJ1-2	.	CASSSDRVYGYTF	TGTGCCAGCAGTTCCGACAGGGTCTATGGCTACACCTTC
TRBD2	TRBV10-3	TRBJ2-5	.	CAISESPLSGGETQYF	TGTGCCATCAGTGAGTCCCCCCTTAGCGGGGGGGAGACCCAGTACTTC
.	TRBV6-6	TRBJ2-1	.	CASSYSEGRPPNEQFF	TGTGCCAGCAGTTACTCGGAGGGTCGCCCCCCCAATGAGCAGTTCTTC
.	TRBV7-2	TRBJ1-1	few	CASSLVVRFEAFF	TGTGCCAGCAGCTTAGTGGTCCGCTTTGAAGCTTTCTTT
.	TRBV4-3	TRBJ2-7	.	CASSPLVGVGGEQYF	TGCGCCAGCAGCCCCTTAGTAGGGGTGGGGGGCGAGCAGTACTTC
TRBD1	TRBV18	TRBJ1-3	.	CASSHRQGSNGNTIYF	TGTGCCAGCTCACACAGACAGGGGTCAAACGGAAACACCATATATTTT
TRBD1	TRBV7-2	TRBJ1-6	.	CASSLAGQGQSPLHF	TGTGCCAGCAGCTTAGCAGGACAGGGACAATCACCCCTCCACTTT
.	TRBV29-1	TRBJ1-2	.	CSVEGSNYGYTF	TGCAGCGTTGAAGGTTCTAACTATGGCTACACCTTC
TRBD1	TRBV6-1	TRBJ2-7	.	CASSEHRGYEQYF	TGTGCCAGCAGTGAACACAGGGGCTACGAGCAGTACTTC
TRBD1	TRBV7-9	TRBJ2-1	once	CASSSGTGGRNEQFF	TGTGCCAGCAGCTCTGGGACAGGGGGTCGCAATGAGCAGTTCTTC
.	TRBV7-9	TRBJ2-2	.	CASARQNTGELFF	TGTGCCAGCGCTCGACAGAACACCGGGGAGCTGTTTTTT
.	TRBV7-9	TRBJ2-7	.	CASSFPGLPPEQYF	TGTGCCAGCAGCTTCCCGGGACTCCCTCCCGAGCAGTACTTC
.	TRBV27	TRBJ2-6	.	CASSSSGPGANVLTF	TGTGCCAGCAGTTCCTCGGGGCCTGGGGCCAACGTCCTGACTTTC
.	TRBV27	TRBJ2-7	.	CASSLTSGVKLIYEQYF	TGTGCCAGCAGTTTGACTAGTGGGGTCAAGTTGATCTACGAGCAGTACTTC
.	TRBV6-4	TRBJ1-5	once	CASSDSSGSQPQHF	TGTGCCAGCAGTGACTCGTCAGGGAGTCAGCCCCAGCATTTT
.	TRBV6-1	TRBJ2-2	.	CASSEWAGGVGELFF	TGTGCCAGCAGTGAATGGGCAGGGGGGGTCGGGGAGCTGTTTTTT
.	TRBV18	TRBJ2-2	.	CASSPPRNTGELFF	TGTGCCAGCTCACCACCGAGGAACACCGGGGAGCTGTTTTTT
TRBD1	TRBV5-4	TRBJ1-4	.	CASSLTQGAGEKLFF	TGTGCCAGCAGCTTGACACAGGGGGCAGGTGAAAAACTGTTTTTT
.	TRBV6-5	TRBJ2-3	.	CASRPRAGGTDTQYF	TGTGCCAGCAGGCCTAGGGCGGGTGGCACAGATACGCAGTATTTT
.	TRBV19	TRBJ1-1	.	CASRLRDMNTEAFF	TGTGCCAGTCGGCTTCGGGACATGAACACTGAAGCTTTCTTT
.	TRBV7-9	TRBJ1-4	few	CASSSSAMPQEKLFF	TGTGCCAGCAGCTCTAGTGCTATGCCGCAAGAAAAACTGTTTTTT
TRBD2	TRBV19	TRBJ2-3	.	CASTASGLETDTQYF	TGTGCCAGTACCGCTAGCGGGCTCGAGACAGATACGCAGTATTTT
TRBD2	TRBV7-6	TRBJ2-2	.	CASSLVLPGASGRTGELFF	TGTGCCAGCAGCTTAGTACTTCCAGGGGCTAGCGGGAGGACCGGGGAGCTGTTTTTT
.	TRBV27	TRBJ2-7	.	CASSRNLYEQYF	TGTGCCAGCAGTCGGAACCTATACGAGCAGTACTTC
.	TRBV27	TRBJ2-3	.	CASTGDGFTDTQYF	TGTGCCAGCACTGGGGACGGGTTCACAGATACGCAGTATTTT
.	TRBV2	TRBJ2-3	.	CASRGYGTQYF	TGTGCCAGCAGGGGGTACGGTACGCAGTATTTT
.	TRBV11-3	TRBJ2-2	.	CASSASTGELFF	TGTGCCAGCAGCGCAAGCACCGGGGAGCTGTTTTTT
TRBD2	TRBV7-9	TRBJ2-1	.	CASCASGEIYNEQFF	TGTGCCAGCTGTGCTAGCGGGGAGATCTACAATGAGCAGTTCTTC
.	TRBV7-8	TRBJ1-1	.	CASSPFNTEAFF	TGTGCCAGCAGCCCGTTTAACACTGAAGCTTTCTTT
.	TRBV2	TRBJ1-5	.	CASSVQGTSNQPQHF	TGTGCCAGCAGTGTCCAGGGAACCTCCAATCAGCCCCAGCATTTT
.	TRBV4-3	TRBJ2-2	.	CASSARTSNTGELFF	TGCGCCAGCAGCGCTCGAACCTCCAACACCGGGGAGCTGTTTTTT
.	TRBV4-1	TRBJ1-2	.	CASSATVLVRGLGYTF	TGCGCCAGCAGCGCTACGGTGCTCGTCCGGGGCCTAGGCTACACCTTC
TRBD1	TRBV7-8	TRBJ2-7	.	CASSPGQGLNYEQYF	TGTGCCAGCAGCCCGGGACAGGGGTTAAACTACGAGCAGTACTTC
.	TRBV4-3	TRBJ2-1	.	CASSQQVGGGLNEQFF	TGCGCCAGCAGCCAGCAGGTGGGGGGTGGATTGAATGAGCAGTTCTTC
.	TRBV2	TRBJ2-3	.	CASRQNPDTQYF	TGTGCCAGTAGACAGAATCCAGATACGCAGTATTTT
TRBD2	TRBV14	TRBJ2-3	.	CASSQDLGLAGADTQYF	TGTGCCAGCAGCCAAGACCTGGGACTAGCGGGAGCAGATACGCAGTATTTT
.	TRBV7-2	TRBJ1-5	.	CASSFPDQPQHF	TGTGCCAGCAGCTTTCCGGATCAGCCCCAGCATTTT
TRBD2	TRBV2	TRBJ2-7	once	CASSPLPGGSYEQYF	TGTGCCAGCTCTCCGCTGCCGGGGGGATCCTACGAGCAGTACTTC
.	TRBV6-5	TRBJ1-5	.	CASNADVNQPQHF	TGTGCCAGCAACGCGGACGTAAATCAGCCCCAGCATTTT
.	TRBV20-1	TRBJ2-1	once	CSVGSGNEQFF	TGCAGTGTGGGGAGCGGGAATGAGCAGTTCTTC
TRBD2	TRBV25-1	TRBJ2-7	.	CASTRGVESSYEQYF	TGTGCCAGCACCCGGGGGGTGGAGAGCTCCTACGAGCAGTACTTC
TRBD2	TRBV6-5	TRBJ2-7	.	CASSPGGRAYEQYF	TGTGCCAGCAGTCCTGGGGGGAGGGCCTACGAGCAGTACTTC
TRBD1	TRBV4-2	TRBJ1-1	once	CASSSVQGANTEAFF	TGTGCCAGCAGCTCGGTGCAGGGGGCGAACACTGAAGCTTTCTTT
.	TRBV25-1	TRBJ2-5	.	CASSYKQGIEARETQYF	TGTGCCAGCAGCTACAAACAGGGAATCGAGGCGAGGGAGACCCAGTACTTC
TRBD1	TRBV5-1	TRBJ1-2	.	CASSLGQGQKGYGYTF	TGCGCCAGCAGCCTGGGGCAGGGACAGAAGGGGTATGGCTACACCTTC
.	TRBV6-1	TRBJ2-6	.	CASSEDSSGANVLTF	TGTGCCAGCAGTGAAGACAGCTCTGGGGCCAACGTCCTGACTTTC
.	TRBV19	TRBJ1-5	.	CASSRADYSNQPQHF	TGTGCCAGTAGTAGGGCAGATTATAGCAATCAGCCCCAGCATTTT
.	TRBV21-1	TRBJ1-2	.	CASSKEGGDRFWYGGYTF	TGTGCCAGCAGCAAAGAAGGGGGTGACAGGTTTTGGTATGGTGGCTACACCTTC
.	TRBV10-3	TRBJ1-4	few	CAIGGDTGEKLFF	TGTGCCATCGGAGGGGATACGGGGGAAAAACTGTTTTTT
.	TRBV29-1	TRBJ2-3	.	CSVVRGADTQYF	TGCAGCGTTGTGCGGGGCGCAGATACGCAGTATTTT
TRBD1	TRBV4-1	TRBJ1-1	.	CASRGQGKFSAEAFF	TGCGCCAGCAGAGGACAGGGAAAGTTCTCGGCCGAAGCTTTCTTT
.	TRBV5-4	TRBJ1-1	.	CASSLQVPRATEAFF	TGTGCCAGCAGCTTGCAGGTCCCCCGGGCCACTGAAGCTTTCTTT